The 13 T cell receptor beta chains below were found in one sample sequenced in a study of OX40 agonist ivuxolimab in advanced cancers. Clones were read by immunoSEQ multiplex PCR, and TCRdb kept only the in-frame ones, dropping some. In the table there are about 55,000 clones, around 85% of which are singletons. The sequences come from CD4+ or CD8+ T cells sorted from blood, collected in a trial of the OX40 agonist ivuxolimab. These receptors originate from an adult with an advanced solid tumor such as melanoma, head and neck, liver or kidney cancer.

CDR3 in DNA: TGTGCCAGCACCCGAGCGGGAGGGCCGGGCGAGCAGTACTTC. Its protein is CASTRAGGPGEQYF. The V gene is TRBV7-9, the J gene TRBJ2-7; 10 bases match TRBD2. Germline values: CDR1 SEHNR, CDR2 FQNEAQ (reference sequence). V trimming: 7 bases; J trimming: 6 bases; junction bases outside the gene matches: 9. This CDR3 is 14 amino acids long.

The CDR3 DNA sequence: TGCGCCAGCAGTGAACTAGCGGGAAACGAGCAGTACTTC. Translation gives CASSELAGNEQYF. The rearrangement joins TRBV10-1 to TRBJ2-7; TRBD2 aligns across 10 bases. V shed 3 bases, J shed 5 bases, and the junction held 1 base outside the gene matches. The CDR3 is 13 residues long. Germline CDR1 reads WNHNN; CDR2 reads SYGVQD (reference sequence).

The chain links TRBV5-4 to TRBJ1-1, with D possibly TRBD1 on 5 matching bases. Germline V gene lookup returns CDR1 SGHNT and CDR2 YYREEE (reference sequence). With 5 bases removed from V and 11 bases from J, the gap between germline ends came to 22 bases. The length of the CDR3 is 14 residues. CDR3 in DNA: TGTGCCAGCAGATCCGGCGAGTGGGGCGCGGAGGCTTTCTTT. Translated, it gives CASRSGEWGAEAFF.

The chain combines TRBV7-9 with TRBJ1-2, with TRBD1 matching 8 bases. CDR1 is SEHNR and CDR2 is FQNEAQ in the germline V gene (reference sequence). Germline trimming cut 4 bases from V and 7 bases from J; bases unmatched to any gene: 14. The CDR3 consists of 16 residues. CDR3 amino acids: CASSSTQGQGTSGYTF. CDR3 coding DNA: TGTGCCAGCAGCTCTACTCAAGGACAGGGTACTTCTGGCTACACCTTC.

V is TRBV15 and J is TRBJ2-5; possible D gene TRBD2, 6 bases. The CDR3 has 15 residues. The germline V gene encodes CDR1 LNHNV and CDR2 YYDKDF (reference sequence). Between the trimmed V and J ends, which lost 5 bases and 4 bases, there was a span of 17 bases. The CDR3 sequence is CATSFPAREGETQYF. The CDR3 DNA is TGTGCCACCAGCTTCCCAGCGCGGGAAGGAGAGACCCAGTACTTC.

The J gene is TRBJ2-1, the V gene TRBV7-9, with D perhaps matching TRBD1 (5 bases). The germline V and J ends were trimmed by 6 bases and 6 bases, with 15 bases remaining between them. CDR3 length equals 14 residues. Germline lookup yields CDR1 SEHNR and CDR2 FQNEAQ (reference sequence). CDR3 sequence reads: CASSLPVGRNEQFF. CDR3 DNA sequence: TGTGCCAGCAGTTTGCCAGTGGGGCGCAATGAGCAGTTCTTC.

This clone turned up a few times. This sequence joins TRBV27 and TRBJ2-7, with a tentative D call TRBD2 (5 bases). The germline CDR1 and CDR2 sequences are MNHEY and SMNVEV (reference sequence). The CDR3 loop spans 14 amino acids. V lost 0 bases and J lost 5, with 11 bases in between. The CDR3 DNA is TGTGCCAGCAGTTTATCCCCCGAGGGCAACGAGCAGTACTTC. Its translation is CASSLSPEGNEQYF.

CDR3 DNA: TGTGCCAGCACCCTCCTAGGACGGGAACGCGAGCAGTACTTC. Translated: CASTLLGREREQYF. The J gene is TRBJ2-7, the V gene TRBV28; possible D gene TRBD2, 5 bases. CDR1 and CDR2 (germline): MDHEN, SYDVKM. The CDR3 is 14 amino acids. V shed 7 bases and J shed 6 bases, with 19 bases lying between them. Looking up the rest from reference TRBV28 and TRBJ2-7 gives the full variable domain: DVKVTQSSRYLVKRTGEKVFLECVQDMDHENMFWYRQDPGLGLRLIYFSYDVKMKEKGDIPEGYSVSREKKERFSLILESASTNQTSMYLCASTLLGREREQYFGPGTRLTVT.

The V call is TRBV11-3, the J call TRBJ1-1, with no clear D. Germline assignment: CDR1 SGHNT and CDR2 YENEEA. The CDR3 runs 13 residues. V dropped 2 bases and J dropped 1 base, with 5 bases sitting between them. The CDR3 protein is CASSLRWNTEAFF. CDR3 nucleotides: TGTGCCAGCAGCTTACGGTGGAACACTGAAGCTTTCTTT.

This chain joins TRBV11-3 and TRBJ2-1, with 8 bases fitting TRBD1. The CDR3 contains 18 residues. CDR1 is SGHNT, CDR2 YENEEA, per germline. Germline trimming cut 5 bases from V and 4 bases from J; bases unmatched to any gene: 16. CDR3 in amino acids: CASSHTYNRDRRYNEQFF. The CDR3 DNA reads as TGTGCCAGCAGCCACACCTATAACCGGGACAGGAGATACAATGAGCAGTTCTTC.

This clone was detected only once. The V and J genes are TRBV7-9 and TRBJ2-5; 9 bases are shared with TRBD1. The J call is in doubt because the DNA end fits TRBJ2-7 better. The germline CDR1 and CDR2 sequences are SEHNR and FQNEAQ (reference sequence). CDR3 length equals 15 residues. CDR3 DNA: TGTGCCAGCAGCCCCCTAGGACAGGGGACCTACGAGCAGTACTTC. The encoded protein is CASSPLGQGTYEQYF.

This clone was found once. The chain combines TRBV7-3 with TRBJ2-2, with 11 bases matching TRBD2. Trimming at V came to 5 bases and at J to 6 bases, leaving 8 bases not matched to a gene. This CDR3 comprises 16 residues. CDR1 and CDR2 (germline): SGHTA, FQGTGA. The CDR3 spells CASSRNLAGGSGELFF. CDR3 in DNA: TGTGCCAGCAGCCGGAATCTAGCGGGAGGCTCCGGGGAGCTGTTTTTT.

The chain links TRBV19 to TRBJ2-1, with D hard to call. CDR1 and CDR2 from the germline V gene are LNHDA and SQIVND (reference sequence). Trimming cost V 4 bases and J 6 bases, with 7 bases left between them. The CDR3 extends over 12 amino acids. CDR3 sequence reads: CASSKDRNEQFF. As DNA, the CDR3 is TGTGCCAGTAGTAAGGACCGCAATGAGCAGTTCTTC.